At least ten counts were recorded for the clone carrying this T cell receptor beta chain. Germline V gives CDR1 SGHRS, CDR2 YFSETQ. The CDR3 is 16 amino acids. J was trimmed by 1 base and V by 4 bases; bases with no gene match: 6. The entirety of the isolated RNA underwent reverse transcription, so expressed TCRB transcripts were sequenced. Here immunoSEQ multiplex PCR was the method, and the copy in TCRdb shows in-frame clones only, minus some. The sample yields more than 140,000 clones, roughly 10% seen once. This record belongs to a study of beta chain features in type 1 diabetes. The V gene is TRBV5-1, the J gene TRBJ2-3; 10 bases map to TRBD2. The sample taken for sequencing was central memory CD4+ T cells from blood. The origin of this receptor is a woman in her thirties or forties in good health. CDR3 DNA sequence: TGCGCCAGCAGCCCAGACACTAGCGGGGGCACAGATACGCAGTATTTT. Protein sequence: CASSPDTSGGTDTQYF.